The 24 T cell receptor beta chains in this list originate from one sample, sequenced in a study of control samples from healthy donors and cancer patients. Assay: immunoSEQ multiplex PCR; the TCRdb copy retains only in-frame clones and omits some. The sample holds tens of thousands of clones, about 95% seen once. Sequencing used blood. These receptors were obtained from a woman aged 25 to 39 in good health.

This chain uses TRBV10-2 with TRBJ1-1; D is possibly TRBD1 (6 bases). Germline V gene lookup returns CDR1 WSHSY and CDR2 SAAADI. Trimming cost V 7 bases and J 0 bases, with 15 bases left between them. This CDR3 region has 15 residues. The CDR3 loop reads CASTGALGMNTEAFF. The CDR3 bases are TGCGCCAGCACGGGGGCCCTCGGTATGAACACTGAAGCTTTCTTT.

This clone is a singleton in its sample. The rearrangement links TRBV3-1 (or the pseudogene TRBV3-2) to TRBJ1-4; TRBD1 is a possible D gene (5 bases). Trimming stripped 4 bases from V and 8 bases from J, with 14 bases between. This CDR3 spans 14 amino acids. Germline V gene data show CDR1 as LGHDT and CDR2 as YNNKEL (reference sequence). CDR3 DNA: TGTGCCAGCAGCCGCGGGGCGGGGAGAGAAAAACTGTTTTTT. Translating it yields CASSRGAGREKLFF.

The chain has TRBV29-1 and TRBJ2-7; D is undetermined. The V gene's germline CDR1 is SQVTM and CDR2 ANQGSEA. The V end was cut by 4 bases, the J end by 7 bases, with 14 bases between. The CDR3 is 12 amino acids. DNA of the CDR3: TGCAGCGTTGTTCTCCCCCCGCTTGAGCAGTACTTC. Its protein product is CSVVLPPLEQYF.

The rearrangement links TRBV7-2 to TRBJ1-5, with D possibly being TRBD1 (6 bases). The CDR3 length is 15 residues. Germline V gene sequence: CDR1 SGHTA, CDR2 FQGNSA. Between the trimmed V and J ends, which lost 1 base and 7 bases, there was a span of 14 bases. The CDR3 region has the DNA TGTGCCAGCAGCTTAGTAGTGGGGGCGGACCAGCCCCAGCATTTT. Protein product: CASSLVVGADQPQHF. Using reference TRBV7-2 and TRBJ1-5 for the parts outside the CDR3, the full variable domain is GAGVSQSPSNKVTEKGKDVELRCDPISGHTALYWYRQSLGQGLEFLIYFQGNSAPDKSGLPSDRFSAERTGGSVSTLTIQRTQQEDSAVYLCASSLVVGADQPQHFGDGTRLSIL.

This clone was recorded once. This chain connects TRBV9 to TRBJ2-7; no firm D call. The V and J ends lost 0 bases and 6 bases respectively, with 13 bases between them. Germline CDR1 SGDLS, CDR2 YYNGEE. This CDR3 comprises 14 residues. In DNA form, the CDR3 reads TGTGCCAGCAGCGTAGGAGTCATCCCTAGCGAGCAGTACTTC. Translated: CASSVGVIPSEQYF.

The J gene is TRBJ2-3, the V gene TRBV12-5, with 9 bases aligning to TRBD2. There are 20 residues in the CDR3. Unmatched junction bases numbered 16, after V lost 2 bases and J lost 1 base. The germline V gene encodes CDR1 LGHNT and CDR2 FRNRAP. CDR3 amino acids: CASGLRVGIGVAGGTDTQYF. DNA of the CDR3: TGTGCTAGTGGTTTGAGGGTAGGCATTGGGGTAGCGGGGGGCACAGATACGCAGTATTTT.

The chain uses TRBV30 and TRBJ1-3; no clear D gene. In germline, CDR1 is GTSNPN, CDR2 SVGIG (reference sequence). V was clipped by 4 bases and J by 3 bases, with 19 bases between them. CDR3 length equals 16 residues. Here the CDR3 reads CAWNSWRVSGGNTIYF. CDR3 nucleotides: TGTGCCTGGAATAGCTGGAGAGTCAGTGGTGGAAACACCATATATTTT.

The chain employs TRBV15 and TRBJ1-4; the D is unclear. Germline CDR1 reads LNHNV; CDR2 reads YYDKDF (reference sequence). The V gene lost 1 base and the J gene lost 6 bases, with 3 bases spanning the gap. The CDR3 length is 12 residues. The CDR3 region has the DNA TGTGCCACCAGCAGAGGATATGAAAAACTGTTTTTT. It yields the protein CATSRGYEKLFF.

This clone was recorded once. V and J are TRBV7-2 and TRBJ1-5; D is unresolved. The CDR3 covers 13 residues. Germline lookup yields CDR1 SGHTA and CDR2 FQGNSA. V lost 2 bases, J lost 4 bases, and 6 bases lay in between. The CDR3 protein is CASSLRGNQPQHF. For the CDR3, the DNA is TGTGCCAGCAGCTTACGTGGGAATCAGCCCCAGCATTTT.

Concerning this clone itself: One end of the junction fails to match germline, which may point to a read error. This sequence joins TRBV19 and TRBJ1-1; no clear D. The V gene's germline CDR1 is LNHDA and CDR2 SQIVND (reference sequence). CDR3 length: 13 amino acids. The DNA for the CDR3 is TGCCCCCCGCGCCTCCCAAAAGGCACTGAAGCTTTCTTT. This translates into CPPRLPKGTEAFF.

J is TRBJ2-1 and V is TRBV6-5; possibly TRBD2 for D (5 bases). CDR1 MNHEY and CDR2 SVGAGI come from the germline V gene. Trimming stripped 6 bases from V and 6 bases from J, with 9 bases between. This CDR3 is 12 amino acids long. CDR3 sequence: CASRDWFNEQFF. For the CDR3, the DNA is TGTGCCAGCAGGGACTGGTTCAATGAGCAGTTCTTC.

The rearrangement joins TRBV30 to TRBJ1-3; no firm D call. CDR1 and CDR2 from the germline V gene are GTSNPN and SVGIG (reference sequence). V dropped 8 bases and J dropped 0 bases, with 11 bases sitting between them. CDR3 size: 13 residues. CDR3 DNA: TGTGCCCAATCGTCGACCTCTGGAAACACCATATATTTT. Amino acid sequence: CAQSSTSGNTIYF.

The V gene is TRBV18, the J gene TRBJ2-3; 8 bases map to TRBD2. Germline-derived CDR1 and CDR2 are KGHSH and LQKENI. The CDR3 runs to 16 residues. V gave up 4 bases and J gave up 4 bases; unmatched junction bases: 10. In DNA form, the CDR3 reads TGTGCCAGCTCACTCCTTCAAGCGGGGGTTGCAGATACGCAGTATTTT. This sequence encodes CASSLLQAGVADTQYF.

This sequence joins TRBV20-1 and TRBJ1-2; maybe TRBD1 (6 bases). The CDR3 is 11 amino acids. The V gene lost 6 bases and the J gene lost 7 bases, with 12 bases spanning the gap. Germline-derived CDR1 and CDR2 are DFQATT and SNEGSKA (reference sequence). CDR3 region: CSADSQLGYTF. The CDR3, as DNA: TGCAGTGCGGACAGCCAACTTGGCTACACCTTC.

The CDR3 DNA reads TGTGCCAGCAGCCCCTCGGGACAGATAAATCAGCCCCAGCATTTT. Its protein product is CASSPSGQINQPQHF. V usage is TRBV5-6 and J usage is TRBJ1-5; 7 nucleotides line up with TRBD1. Germline CDR1 and CDR2: SGHDT and YYEEEE. The ends lost 4 bases at V and 4 bases at J; junction bases unmatched: 8. The CDR3 extends over 15 amino acids.

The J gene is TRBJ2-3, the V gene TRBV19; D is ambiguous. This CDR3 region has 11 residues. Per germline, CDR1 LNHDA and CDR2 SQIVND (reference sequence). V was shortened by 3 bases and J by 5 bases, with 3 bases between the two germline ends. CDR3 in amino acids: CASSILDTQYF. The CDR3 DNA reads TGTGCCAGTAGTATCTTAGATACGCAGTATTTT.

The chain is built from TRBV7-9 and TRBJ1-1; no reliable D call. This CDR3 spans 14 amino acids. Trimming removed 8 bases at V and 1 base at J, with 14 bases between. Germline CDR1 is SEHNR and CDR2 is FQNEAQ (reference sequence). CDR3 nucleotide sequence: TGTGCCAGCGCTACGAGGGATAAGAACACTGAAGCTTTCTTT. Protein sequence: CASATRDKNTEAFF.

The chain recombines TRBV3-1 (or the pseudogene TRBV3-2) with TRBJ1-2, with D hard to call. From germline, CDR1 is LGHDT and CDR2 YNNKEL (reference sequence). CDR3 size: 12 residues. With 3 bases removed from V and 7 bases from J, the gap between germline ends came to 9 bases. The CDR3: CASSQTQRGYTF. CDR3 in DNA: TGTGCCAGCAGCCAGACCCAACGTGGCTACACCTTC.

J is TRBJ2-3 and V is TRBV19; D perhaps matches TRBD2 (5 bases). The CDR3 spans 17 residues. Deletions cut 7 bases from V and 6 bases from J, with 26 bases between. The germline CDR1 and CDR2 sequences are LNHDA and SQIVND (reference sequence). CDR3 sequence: CASTQAGVINPADTQYF. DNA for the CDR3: TGTGCCAGTACCCAAGCCGGGGTCATCAATCCGGCGGATACGCAGTATTTT.

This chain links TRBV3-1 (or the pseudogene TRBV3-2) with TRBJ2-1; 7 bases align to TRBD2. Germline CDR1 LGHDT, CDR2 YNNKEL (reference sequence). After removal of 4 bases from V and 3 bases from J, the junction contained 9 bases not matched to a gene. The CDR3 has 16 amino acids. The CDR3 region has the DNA TGTGCCAGCAGCCTCGTTCGGCGGGGGAACTACAATGAGCAGTTCTTC. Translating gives CASSLVRRGNYNEQFF.

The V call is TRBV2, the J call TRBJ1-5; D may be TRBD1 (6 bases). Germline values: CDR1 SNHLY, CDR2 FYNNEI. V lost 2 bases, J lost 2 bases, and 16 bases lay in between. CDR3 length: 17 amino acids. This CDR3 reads CASSERGANLGNQPQHF. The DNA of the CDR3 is TGTGCCAGCAGTGAACGGGGGGCCAATTTGGGCAATCAGCCCCAGCATTTT.

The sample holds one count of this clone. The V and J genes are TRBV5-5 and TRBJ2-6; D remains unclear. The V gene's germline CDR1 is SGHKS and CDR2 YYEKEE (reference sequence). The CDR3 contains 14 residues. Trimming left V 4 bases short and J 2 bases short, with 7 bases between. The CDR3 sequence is CASSPPPGANVLTF. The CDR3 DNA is TGTGCCAGCAGCCCGCCCCCTGGGGCCAACGTCCTGACTTTC.

Written as DNA, the CDR3 is TGTGCCACCAGTGATCCAAATCGGGACAAGCAGTTCTTC. It translates to CATSDPNRDKQFF. The chain joins TRBV24-1 to TRBJ2-1, with a weak D call TRBD1 (6 bases). CDR3 length equals 13 residues. V was shortened by 3 bases and J by 11 bases, with 13 bases between the two germline ends. The germline V gene encodes CDR1 KGHDR and CDR2 SFDVKD.

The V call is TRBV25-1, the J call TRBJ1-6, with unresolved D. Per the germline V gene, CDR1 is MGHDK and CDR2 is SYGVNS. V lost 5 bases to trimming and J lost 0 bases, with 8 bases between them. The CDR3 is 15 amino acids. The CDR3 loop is CASSQTLSYNSPLHF. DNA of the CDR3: TGTGCCAGCAGTCAGACACTCTCCTATAATTCACCCCTCCACTTT. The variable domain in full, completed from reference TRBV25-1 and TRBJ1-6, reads EADIYQTPRYLVIGTGKKITLECSQTMGHDKMYWYQQDPGMELHLIHYSYGVNSTEKGDLSSESTVSRIRTEHFPLTLESARPSHTSQYLCASSQTLSYNSPLHFGNGTRLTVT.